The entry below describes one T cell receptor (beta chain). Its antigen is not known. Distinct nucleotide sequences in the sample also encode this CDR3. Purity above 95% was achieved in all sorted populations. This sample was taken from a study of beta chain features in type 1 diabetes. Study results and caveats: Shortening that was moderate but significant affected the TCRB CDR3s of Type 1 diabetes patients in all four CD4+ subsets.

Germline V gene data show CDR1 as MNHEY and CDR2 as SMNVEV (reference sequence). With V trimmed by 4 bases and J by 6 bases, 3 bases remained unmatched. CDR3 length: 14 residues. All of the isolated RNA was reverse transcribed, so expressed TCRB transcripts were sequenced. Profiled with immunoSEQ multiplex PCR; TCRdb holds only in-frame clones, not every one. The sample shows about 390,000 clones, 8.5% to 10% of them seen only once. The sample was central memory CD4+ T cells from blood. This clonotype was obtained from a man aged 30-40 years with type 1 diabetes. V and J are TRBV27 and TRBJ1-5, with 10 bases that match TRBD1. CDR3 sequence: CASSSTGGGQPQHF. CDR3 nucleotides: TGTGCCAGCAGTTCGACAGGGGGCGGTCAGCCCCAGCATTTT.